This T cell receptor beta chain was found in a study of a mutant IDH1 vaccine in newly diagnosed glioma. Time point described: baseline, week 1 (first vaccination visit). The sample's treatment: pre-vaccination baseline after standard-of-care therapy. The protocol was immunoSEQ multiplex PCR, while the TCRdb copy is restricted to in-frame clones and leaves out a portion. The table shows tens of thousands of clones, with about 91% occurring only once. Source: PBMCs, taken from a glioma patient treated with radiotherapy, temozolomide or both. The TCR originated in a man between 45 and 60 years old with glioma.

The CDR3 region is CASSLYRGQGGELFF. DNA for the CDR3: TGCGCCAGCAGTTTATACAGGGGGCAAGGCGGGGAGCTGTTTTTT. The gene calls are TRBV5-1 and TRBJ2-2, with 9 bases aligning to TRBD1. Looked up from germline, CDR1 is SGHRS and CDR2 is YFSETQ. V lost 5 bases to trimming and J lost 7 bases; unmatched junction nucleotides: 9. CDR3 length: 15 residues.